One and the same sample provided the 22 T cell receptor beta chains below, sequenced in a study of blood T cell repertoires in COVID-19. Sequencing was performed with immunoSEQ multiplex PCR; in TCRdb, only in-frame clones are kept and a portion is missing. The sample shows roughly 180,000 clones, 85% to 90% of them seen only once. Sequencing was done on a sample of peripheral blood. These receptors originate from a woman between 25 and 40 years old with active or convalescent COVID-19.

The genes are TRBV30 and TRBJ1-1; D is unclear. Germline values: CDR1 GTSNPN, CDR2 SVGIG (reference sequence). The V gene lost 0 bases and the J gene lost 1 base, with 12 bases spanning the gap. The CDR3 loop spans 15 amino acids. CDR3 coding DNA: TGTGCCTGGAGTGTACCTCCGCTCGGGAACACTGAAGCTTTCTTT. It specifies CAWSVPPLGNTEAFF.

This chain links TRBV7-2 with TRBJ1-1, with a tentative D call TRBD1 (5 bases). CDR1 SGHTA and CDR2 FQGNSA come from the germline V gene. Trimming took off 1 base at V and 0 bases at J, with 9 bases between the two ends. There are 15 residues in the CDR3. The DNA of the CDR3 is TGTGCCAGCAGCTTAGTCGACAGCATGAACACTGAAGCTTTCTTT. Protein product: CASSLVDSMNTEAFF.

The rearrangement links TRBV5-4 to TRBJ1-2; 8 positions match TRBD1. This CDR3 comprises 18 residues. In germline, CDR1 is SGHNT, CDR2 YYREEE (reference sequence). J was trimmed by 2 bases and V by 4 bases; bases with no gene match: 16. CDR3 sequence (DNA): TGTGCCAGCAGCAGCCCACTCGTTCGTGACAGGGGCAACTATGGCTACACCTTC. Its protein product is CASSSPLVRDRGNYGYTF.

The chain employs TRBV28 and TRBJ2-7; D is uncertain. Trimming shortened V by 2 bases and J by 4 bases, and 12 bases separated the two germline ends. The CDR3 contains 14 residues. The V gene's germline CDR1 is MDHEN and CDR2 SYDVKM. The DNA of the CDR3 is TGTGCCAGCAGTTTAATGGGCAGAGTTTACGAGCAGTACTTC. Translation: CASSLMGRVYEQYF.

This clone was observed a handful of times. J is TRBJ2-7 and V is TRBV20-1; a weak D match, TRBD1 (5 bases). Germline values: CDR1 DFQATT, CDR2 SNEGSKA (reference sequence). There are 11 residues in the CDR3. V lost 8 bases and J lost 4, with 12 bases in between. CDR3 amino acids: CSTGGLYEQYF. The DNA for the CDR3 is TGCAGTACAGGCGGCTTATACGAGCAGTACTTC.

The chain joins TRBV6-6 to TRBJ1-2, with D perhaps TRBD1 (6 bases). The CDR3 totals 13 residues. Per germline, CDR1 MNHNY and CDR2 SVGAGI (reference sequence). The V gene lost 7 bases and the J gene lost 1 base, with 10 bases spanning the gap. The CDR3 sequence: CASTIQGNYGYTF. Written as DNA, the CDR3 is TGTGCCAGCACCATACAGGGTAACTATGGCTACACCTTC.

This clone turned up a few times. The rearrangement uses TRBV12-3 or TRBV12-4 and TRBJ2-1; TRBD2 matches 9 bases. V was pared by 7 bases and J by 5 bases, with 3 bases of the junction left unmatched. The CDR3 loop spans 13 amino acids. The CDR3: CASIAGVNNEQFF. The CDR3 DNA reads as TGTGCCAGCATAGCGGGAGTGAACAATGAGCAGTTCTTC.

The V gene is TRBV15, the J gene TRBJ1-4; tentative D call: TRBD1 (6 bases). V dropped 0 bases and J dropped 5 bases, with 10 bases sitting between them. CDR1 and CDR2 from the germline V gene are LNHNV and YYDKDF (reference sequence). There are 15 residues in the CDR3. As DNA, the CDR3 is TGTGCCACCAGCAGAGAGCAGGGGCGGAATGAAAAACTGTTTTTT. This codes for CATSREQGRNEKLFF.

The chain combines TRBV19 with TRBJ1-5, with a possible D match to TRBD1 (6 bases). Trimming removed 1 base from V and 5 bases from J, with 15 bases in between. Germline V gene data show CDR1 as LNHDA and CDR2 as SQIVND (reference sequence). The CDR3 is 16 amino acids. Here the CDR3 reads CASSIGARGRHQPQHF. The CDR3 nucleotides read TGTGCCAGTAGTATAGGGGCCAGGGGCCGTCATCAGCCCCAGCATTTT.

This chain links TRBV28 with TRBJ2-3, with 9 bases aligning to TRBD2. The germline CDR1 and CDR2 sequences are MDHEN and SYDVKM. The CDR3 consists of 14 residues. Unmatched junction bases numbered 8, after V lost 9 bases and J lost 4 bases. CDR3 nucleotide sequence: TGTGCCAGTCGACCGGGACTAGCATCAGATACGCAGTATTTT. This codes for CASRPGLASDTQYF.

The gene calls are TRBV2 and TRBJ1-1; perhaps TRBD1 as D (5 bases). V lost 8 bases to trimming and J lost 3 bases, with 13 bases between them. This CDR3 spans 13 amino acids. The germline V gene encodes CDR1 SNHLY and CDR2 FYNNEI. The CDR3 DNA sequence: TGTGCCAGCCCCCTCGGGGGTGACACTGAAGCTTTCTTT. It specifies CASPLGGDTEAFF.

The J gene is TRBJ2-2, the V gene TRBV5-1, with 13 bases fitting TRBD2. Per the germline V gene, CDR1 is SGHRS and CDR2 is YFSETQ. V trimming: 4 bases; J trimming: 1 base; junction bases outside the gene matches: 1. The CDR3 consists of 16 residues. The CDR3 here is CASSRLAGGNTGELFF. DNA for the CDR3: TGCGCCAGCAGCCGACTAGCGGGGGGGAACACCGGGGAGCTGTTTTTT.

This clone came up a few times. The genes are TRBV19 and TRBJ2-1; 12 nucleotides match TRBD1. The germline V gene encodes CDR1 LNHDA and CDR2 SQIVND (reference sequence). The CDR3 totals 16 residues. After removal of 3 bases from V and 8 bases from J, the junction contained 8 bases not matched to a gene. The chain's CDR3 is CASSIKSGTGGYEQFF. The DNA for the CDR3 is TGTGCCAGTAGTATTAAAAGCGGGACAGGGGGCTATGAGCAGTTCTTC.

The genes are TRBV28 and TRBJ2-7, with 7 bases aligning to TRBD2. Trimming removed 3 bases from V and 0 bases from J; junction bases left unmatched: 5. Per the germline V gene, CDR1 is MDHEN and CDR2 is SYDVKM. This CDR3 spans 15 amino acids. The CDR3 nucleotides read TGTGCCAGCAGTTTCCGGGGGACTACCTCCTACGAGCAGTACTTC. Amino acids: CASSFRGTTSYEQYF.

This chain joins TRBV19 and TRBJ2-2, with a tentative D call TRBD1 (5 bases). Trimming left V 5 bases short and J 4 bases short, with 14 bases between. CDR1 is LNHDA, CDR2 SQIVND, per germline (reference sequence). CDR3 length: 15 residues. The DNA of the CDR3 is TGTGCCAGTAGTCCAGGGTATTCGGGCACCGGGGAGCTGTTTTTT. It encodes CASSPGYSGTGELFF. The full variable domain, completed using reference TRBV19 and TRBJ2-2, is DGGITQSPKYLFRKEGQNVTLSCEQNLNHDAMYWYRQDPGQGLRLIYYSQIVNDFQKGDIAEGYSVSREKKESFPLTVTSAQKNPTAFYLCASSPGYSGTGELFFGEGSRLTVL.

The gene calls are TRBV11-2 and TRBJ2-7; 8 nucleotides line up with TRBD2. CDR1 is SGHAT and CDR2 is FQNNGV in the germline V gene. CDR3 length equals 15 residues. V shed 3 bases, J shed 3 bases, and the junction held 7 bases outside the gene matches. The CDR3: CASSFELADFYEQYF. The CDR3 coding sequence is TGTGCCAGCAGCTTCGAACTAGCGGACTTCTACGAGCAGTACTTC.

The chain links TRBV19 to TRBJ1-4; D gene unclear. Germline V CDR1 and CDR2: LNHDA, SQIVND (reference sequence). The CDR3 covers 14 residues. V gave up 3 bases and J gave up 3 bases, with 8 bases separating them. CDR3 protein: CASSIGGANEKLFF. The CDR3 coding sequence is TGTGCCAGTAGTATTGGAGGAGCTAATGAAAAACTGTTTTTT. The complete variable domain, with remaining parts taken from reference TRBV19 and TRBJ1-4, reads DGGITQSPKYLFRKEGQNVTLSCEQNLNHDAMYWYRQDPGQGLRLIYYSQIVNDFQKGDIAEGYSVSREKKESFPLTVTSAQKNPTAFYLCASSIGGANEKLFFGSGTQLSVL.

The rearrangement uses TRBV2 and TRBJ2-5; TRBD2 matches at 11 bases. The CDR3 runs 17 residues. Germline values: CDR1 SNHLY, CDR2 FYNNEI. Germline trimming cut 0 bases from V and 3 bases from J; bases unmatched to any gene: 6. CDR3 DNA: TGTGCCAGCAGTGAAGCGCCGACGGGACTAGCGGAAGAGACCCAGTACTTC. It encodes CASSEAPTGLAEETQYF.

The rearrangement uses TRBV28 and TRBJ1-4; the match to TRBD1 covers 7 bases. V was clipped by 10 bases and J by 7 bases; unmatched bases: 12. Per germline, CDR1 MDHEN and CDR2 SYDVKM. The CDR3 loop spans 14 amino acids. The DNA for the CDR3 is TGTGCCATCAAGCCGGGACAGTCCTTTGAAAAACTGTTTTTT. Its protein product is CAIKPGQSFEKLFF. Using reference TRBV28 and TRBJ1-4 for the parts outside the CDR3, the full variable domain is DVKVTQSSRYLVKRTGEKVFLECVQDMDHENMFWYRQDPGLGLRLIYFSYDVKMKEKGDIPEGYSVSREKKERFSLILESASTNQTSMYLCAIKPGQSFEKLFFGSGTQLSVL.

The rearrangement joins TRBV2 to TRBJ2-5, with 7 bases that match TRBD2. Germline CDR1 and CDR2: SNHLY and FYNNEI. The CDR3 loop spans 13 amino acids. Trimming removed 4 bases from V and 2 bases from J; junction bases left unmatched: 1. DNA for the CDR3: TGTGCCAGCAGTGTACTAGCGCAAGAGACCCAGTACTTC. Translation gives CASSVLAQETQYF.

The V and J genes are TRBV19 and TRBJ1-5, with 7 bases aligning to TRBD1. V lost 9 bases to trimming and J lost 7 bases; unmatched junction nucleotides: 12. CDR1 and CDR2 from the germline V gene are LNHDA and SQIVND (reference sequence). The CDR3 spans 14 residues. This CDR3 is CASTRQGRSQPQHF. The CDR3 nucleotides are TGTGCCAGCACCCGACAGGGCAGGTCGCAGCCCCAGCATTTT.

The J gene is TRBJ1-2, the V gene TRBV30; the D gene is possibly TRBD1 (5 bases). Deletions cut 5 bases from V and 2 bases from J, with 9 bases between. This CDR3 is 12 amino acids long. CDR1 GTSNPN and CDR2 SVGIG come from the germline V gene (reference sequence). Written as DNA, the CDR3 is TGTGCCTGGGAGGGGATCAACTATGGCTACACCTTC. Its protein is CAWEGINYGYTF.